This T cell receptor beta chain was sequenced for a study of cytomegalovirus exposure and HLA in healthy donors (dated by TCRdb to about 2017). As for the study more broadly: In an earlier analysis of 587 of the donors, approximately 260 Gb of sequence data and 100 million or so unique TCR beta sequences from about 179 million T cells were reported. Typing coverage varied by locus: roughly 629-630 donors for A, B, C, DRB1 and DQB1; roughly 560 for DQA1; over 600 for DPA1; approximately 470 for DPB1. To predict cytomegalovirus infection status, the study combined high-throughput TCR immunosequencing, statistical association of individual TCRs with disease status, and machine learning. The aim of the study was to test whether cataloging public T cell receptors could identify signatures of past pathogen exposure. A handful of DR-DQ haplotypes were treated as single units for association and clustering because of strong linkage in the cohort. An early release that covered some 640 HLA-typed donors contained about 300 gigabases of sequencing data and 75 million to 100 million unique TCR sequences. Among the approximately 400 genotyped donors, 81% belonged to the genetic ancestry cluster associated with self-reported Caucasian donors. Donor age, sex, ethnicity and CMV serostatus were compiled alongside the repertoire data. A later genetic analysis took genome-wide SNP genotypes for about three fifths of the 666 donors and used that subset as a discovery cohort. Using immunosequencing, the study profiled T cell repertoires from 666 subjects and related those repertoires to cytomegalovirus serostatus. A later analysis re-analyzed previously published TCR beta repertoires from about 730 donors and added high-resolution HLA genotyping to study TCR occurrence patterns. Rather than using new phenotypic data, the later analysis identified candidate immune exposures from TCR beta sequences and from how often those sequences occurred across donors. HLA typing included class I and class II loci at four-digit resolution. Across about 380 genotyped donors of the cohort, an average of roughly 250,000 unique TCR beta nucleotide sequences per donor were sequenced, and approximately 17% of those sequences were non-productive. Besides the first cohort of approximately 710 subjects, a separate validation cohort made up of about 120 different subjects was used. Every repertoire in the discovery cohort had been generated on one and the same sequencing platform. An earlier analysis of about 620 of the donors applied high-throughput TCR beta sequencing to assess whether each TCR beta V gene segment acted as functional or pseudogenic. Overall study results and their limits: A few of the identified cytomegalovirus-associated TCR beta chains were confirmed in vitro to be specific for cytomegalovirus antigens. Because HLA typing was unavailable for some donors at each locus, only the typed subset was used in association tests. The only immune exposure information available for the cohort was CMV serostatus. V-gene and J-gene trimming of TCR beta chains was associated with a missense DCLRE1C variant in a later genetic analysis, and the association was replicated in an independent cohort. Because counts were too low, roughly 17 rarely observed V segments, including chromosome 9 orphons, were left out of the earlier analysis of 587 of the donors. While some public TCRs were present in many individuals, most TCR sequences turned up only very rarely across donors. Cytomegalovirus status was reported to be diagnosed by the classifier with high specificity and sensitivity in both the original and validation cohorts. According to the authors, the approach could potentially be generalized to other disease states and immunological phenotypes. In the study, approximately 160 TCR beta chains were listed as associated with cytomegalovirus. Some IMGT-functional V segments, including TRBV6-2 and TRBV6-3, could not be distinguished by the 87-base-pair reads and were therefore excluded. A later genetic analysis reported fewer N-insertions in productive TCRs among donors in an Asian-associated ancestry cluster than the roughly 700-donor mean. Linkage disequilibrium might explain the correlated functional status among segregating V segments, but an unknown experimental factor could not be ruled out. In this cohort, only TCR beta chains were sequenced, and detectable features were limited by the absence of alpha or paired-chain data. In a later analysis, the rate of TCR association differed among HLA loci, with DRB1 alleles having the most associated TCRs and HLA-C alleles having the fewest. The sequencing pipeline was judged likely to have produced a cluster of highly shared sequence variants as a technical artifact. Broadly in line with IMGT annotations, most TCR beta V segments showed up in productive rearrangements about 87% or about 30% of the time in an earlier analysis of approximately 640 of the donors. In a later analysis, HLA-associated TCR beta chains were found to be more clonally expanded and to have lower generation probabilities than equally common non-associated chains. Strong co-occurrence of HLA alleles, especially DR and DQ, made assigning TCR associations to individual alleles difficult. A later analysis associated roughly 17,000 TCR beta sequences with specific HLA alleles at a false discovery rate of 0.05. Presence/absence analyses assumed roughly uniform sequencing depth across donors, an assumption that may not hold. In a later analysis, most CMV-associated TCR beta chains were found to appear HLA-restricted, with HLA associations seemingly driven largely by CMV exposure. According to a later analysis, parvovirus B19, influenza, CMV and Epstein-Barr virus appeared linked to several top co-occurrence clusters. A further reported finding was that TCR beta sequences accurately predicted the HLA-A and HLA-B alleles for most subjects in the first cohort.

Libraries were built with the immunoSEQ multiplex PCR assay. For the multiplex PCR, a mixture combining 60 forward primers for TCR Vbeta segments and 13 reverse primers for TCR Jbeta segments was used. A multiplex PCR assay on genomic DNA amplified the CDR3 region of rearranged TCR beta genes. The amplified TCR beta libraries were sequenced on the Illumina HiSeq System as 87-base-pair reads. Per the original workflow: A later analysis tallied approximately 87 million unique TCR beta chains across the 650 to 750 repertoires, and approximately 12 million of those chains were shared by two or more donors. Raw reads were error-corrected and collapsed into unique sequences with a nearest-neighbor algorithm that merged closely related sequences to remove PCR and sequencing errors. Alignment of CDR3 sequences to IMGT reference sequences was used to assign V, D and J gene segments. For a sequence to be retained, a match of at least six nucleotides was required to both a V gene segment and a J gene segment. A rearrangement counted as productive if the CDR3 had no stop codons and remained in frame with V and J, and every other rearrangement counted as non-productive. Following IMGT convention, CDR3 was defined as the stretch from the second conserved V-encoded cysteine up to the conserved J-encoded phenylalanine. The earlier analysis of about 620 of the donors excluded sequences that lacked an unambiguous match to a single V gene segment. In an earlier analysis of around 600 of the donors, V segments were called functional above 56.7% productive rearrangements and were called segregating when the between-donor standard deviation exceeded 5%. A statistical classification framework was built for diagnosing cytomegalovirus status from the catalog of TCR beta chain sequences. In a later analysis, TCR nucleotide sequences were compared against IMGT/GENE-DB human TR gene sequences so that V and J genes could be assigned. A later analysis assigned CDR3 sequences and most-parsimonious VDJ recombination scenarios with the TCRdist pipeline. In a later analysis, every TCR beta chain was defined by the combination of its CDR3 amino acid sequence and its V-gene family, and reads without a unique V-gene family were dropped. In a later analysis, nearly 600 highly shared, low-generation-probability nucleotide sequences were removed to address suspected cross-contamination and a sequencing artifact. A later analysis calculated a clonal expansion index for each public chain from normalized within-repertoire ranks of inferred template counts. Generation probabilities in a later analysis came from a VDJ recombination model fitted to out-of-frame rearrangements, and those results were checked against IGoR. Hypergeometric tests were used in a later analysis to score TCR-TCR, TCR-HLA and TCR-CMV co-occurrence, with a repertoire-size bias correction applied to the TCR pairs. To estimate false discovery rates, a later analysis permuted the HLA or CMV assignments 20 times. A later analysis grouped co-occurring TCRs with DBSCAN, adding TCRdist sequence similarity when clustering within HLA-allele-positive subsets. Repertoires with fewer than 30,000 or more than 120,000 public chains were left out of co-occurrence clustering, as were four to six repertoires with anomalous nucleotide sharing. The table was pulled from immuneACCESS by TCRdb, which kept in-frame rearrangements only. Such tables lose some clones; where checked, under half of the loss comes from unresolved V genes, and the rest has no known cause. The DNA gave D and trimming, while V, J and clone size come from that table. The sample has around 130,000 clones on record, less than 85% of them singletons. In total, the top ten clones hold over 2% of the sample.

To note about this clone: Its specific antigen is unknown. No much larger clonotype is one base removed from it; base qualities were not supplied.

The cohort comprised more than 550 healthy bone marrow donors. At the time of sampling, every cohort member was nominally healthy, though immune exposures that went unrecorded were likely present. The donor tested CMV seropositive, placing the donor among the 289 seropositive members of the cohort. Each donor provided a peripheral blood sample, and peripheral blood mononuclear cells were used for TCR beta sequencing. The Qiagen DNeasy Blood Extraction Kit was used to extract genomic DNA from the blood cell samples. The CDR3 goes from the cysteine to the phenylalanine over 15 residues. Kept here is only the CDR3 DNA, which spans 45 bases and is read in frame from base 1. Deletion took 0 bases off V and 2 bases off J, with a span of 10 bases between the germline ends. The germline V gene (reference sequence) supplies CDR1 LNHNV and CDR2 YYDKDF.

The receptor was derived from a woman aged 40-49 years in good health and CMV-seropositive. The sequenced material came from PBMCs. The rearranged segments are TRBV15 and TRBJ1-1; TRBD1 is a weak D gene call, 5 bases matching. The DNA reads as follows: TGTGCCACCAGCAGAGATTCAAGGGGCAACACTGAAGCTTTCTTT. This codes for CATSRDSRGNTEAFF.